These 19 T cell receptor beta chains came from one sample sequenced in a study of shared clonotypes between healthy human individuals. Terminally differentiated effector memory CD45RA+ cells were left out of the naive CD8 fraction, which was CD45RO-negative and positively selected for CCR7. Clones were sequenced by immunoSEQ multiplex PCR, and TCRdb holds only the in-frame ones, with some missing. This table holds 1.5 million to 2.5 million clones, less than 95% found once. Specimen: naive CD8+ T cells sorted from blood. These receptors were obtained from a man aged 18-30 years in good health.

This clone occurred a few times. The chain has TRBV27 and TRBJ1-2; TRBD1 is a possible D gene (5 bases). Germline CDR1 MNHEY, CDR2 SMNVEV (reference sequence). The CDR3 consists of 12 residues. The V end lost 6 bases, the J end lost 8 bases, and 13 bases lay between the germline ends. The chain's CDR3 is CASREGLDGYTF. The CDR3 nucleotides are TGTGCCAGCAGGGAGGGGCTCGACGGCTACACCTTC.

The V gene is TRBV7-6, the J gene TRBJ2-2, with D possibly being TRBD2 (5 bases). Trimming took 7 bases from V and 2 from J, leaving 8 bases between them. Germline V lookup: CDR1 SGHVS, CDR2 FNYEAQ. CDR3 length: 13 amino acids. Here the CDR3 reads CASKAANTGELFF. The CDR3 coding sequence is TGTGCCAGCAAAGCGGCCAACACCGGGGAGCTGTTTTTT.

The chain couples TRBV15 to TRBJ2-7; 10 bases match TRBD1. The CDR3 extends over 19 amino acids. V was pared by 8 bases and J by 0 bases, with 19 bases of the junction left unmatched. Germline V gene lookup returns CDR1 LNHNV and CDR2 YYDKDF (reference sequence). CDR3 coding DNA: TGTGCCACCGTACCGTGGGACAGGGGATCGGGGTCCAACTCCTACGAGCAGTACTTC. Translating gives CATVPWDRGSGSNSYEQYF.

The J gene is TRBJ2-7, the V gene TRBV6-1; D tentatively fits TRBD1 or TRBD2 (5 bases each). The germline V gene encodes CDR1 MNHNS and CDR2 SASEGT. The germline V and J ends were trimmed by 11 bases and 2 bases, with 19 bases remaining between them. This CDR3 spans 14 amino acids. CDR3 coding DNA: TGTGCCGCCGGGGCCTCCGCTTACGCCTACGAGCAGTACTTC. It yields the protein CAAGASAYAYEQYF.

The V gene is TRBV13, the J gene TRBJ1-1, with TRBD1 matching over 8 bases. Germline V gives CDR1 PRHDT, CDR2 FYEKMQ (reference sequence). The CDR3 contains 14 residues. The ends lost 5 bases at V and 3 bases at J; junction bases unmatched: 5. For the CDR3, the DNA is TGTGCCAGCAGCCCAAGGACAGGGTACACTGAAGCTTTCTTT. As protein: CASSPRTGYTEAFF.

The genes are TRBV18 and TRBJ1-1, with a weak D call TRBD1 (6 bases). Trimming pared 1 base from V and 4 bases from J, leaving 19 bases between. The CDR3 contains 17 residues. CDR1 is KGHSH, CDR2 LQKENI, per germline. The CDR3 DNA is TGTGCCAGCTCACCACGGTCGGTTCGGGACATGGGCACTGAAGCTTTCTTT. Translating gives CASSPRSVRDMGTEAFF.

This sequence joins TRBV9 and TRBJ2-1, with 10 positions matching TRBD2. The CDR3 spans 17 residues. The J segment lost 4 bases and the V segment lost 0 bases, leaving 7 bases of the junction unmatched. The V gene's germline CDR1 is SGDLS and CDR2 YYNGEE. CDR3 region: CASSVGASGSLYNEQFF. The CDR3 DNA follows: TGTGCCAGCAGCGTAGGGGCTAGCGGGAGTCTTTACAATGAGCAGTTCTTC.

CDR3 sequence (DNA): TGTGCCAGCAGCTTTTATAGCGGGGGGGCGGAAGAGCAGTACTTC. This codes for CASSFYSGGAEEQYF. The rearrangement links TRBV5-4 to TRBJ2-7; 11 bases line up with TRBD2. Germline assignment: CDR1 SGHNT and CDR2 YYREEE (reference sequence). The CDR3 spans 15 residues. V shed 2 bases and J 7 bases; nucleotides not matched to a gene: 8.

J is TRBJ1-4 and V is TRBV19; D not certain. V was shortened by 8 bases and J by 5 bases, with 18 bases between the two germline ends. Germline V gene data show CDR1 as LNHDA and CDR2 as SQIVND (reference sequence). The CDR3 is 15 amino acids. The CDR3 DNA follows: TGTGCCAGTGCCCCCCGGGATTCCCTCAATGAAAAACTGTTTTTT. Residues: CASAPRDSLNEKLFF.

The rearrangement uses TRBV12-5 and TRBJ2-1; 14 bases are shared with TRBD2. Germline-derived CDR1 and CDR2 are LGHNT and FRNRAP. The V gene end was trimmed by 1 base and the J gene end by 1 base; junction bases not matched to a gene: 9. CDR3 length: 20 amino acids. The CDR3 sequence is CASGLGLAGGPSSSYNEQFF. DNA for the CDR3: TGTGCTAGTGGTTTGGGACTAGCGGGAGGGCCGTCTTCATCCTACAATGAGCAGTTCTTC.

The V call is TRBV27, the J call TRBJ2-1; 9 bases match TRBD1. The CDR3 totals 14 residues. V dropped 8 bases and J dropped 5; count of bases not matched to a gene: 7. CDR1 is MNHEY, CDR2 SMNVEV, per germline (reference sequence). CDR3 in amino acids: CASGDRVFDNEQFF. The CDR3 coding sequence is TGTGCCAGCGGGGACAGGGTTTTCGACAATGAGCAGTTCTTC.

The rearrangement joins TRBV4-3 to TRBJ2-2; 12 bases are shared with TRBD2. The CDR3 contains 19 residues. The J segment lost 6 bases and the V segment lost 0 bases, leaving 11 bases of the junction unmatched. Germline CDR1 reads LGHNA; CDR2 reads YSLEER. CDR3 DNA sequence: TGCGCCAGCAGCCAAGATCAGAGGCAGCTAGCGGGAGGGGCCGGGGAGCTGTTTTTT. It codes for CASSQDQRQLAGGAGELFF.

The chain joins TRBV4-3 to TRBJ2-1; TRBD2 matches 13 bases. The germline gives CDR1 LGHNA, CDR2 YSLEER. J lost 3 bases, V lost 4 bases, and 3 bases had no gene match. This CDR3 comprises 16 residues. The CDR3 nucleotides are TGCGCCAGCAGCCCTGGGACTAGCGGGAACTACAATGAGCAGTTCTTC. It specifies CASSPGTSGNYNEQFF.

This clone was recorded only once. The chain has TRBV4-1 and TRBJ2-7; 8 positions agree with TRBD1. This CDR3 is 15 amino acids long. Germline V CDR1 and CDR2: MGHRA, YSYEKL. The ends lost 4 bases at V and 2 bases at J; junction bases unmatched: 7. The CDR3 protein is CASSPMTGAPYEQYF. The CDR3 nucleotides read TGCGCCAGCAGCCCTATGACAGGGGCCCCCTACGAGCAGTACTTC.

The rearrangement uses TRBV5-5 and TRBJ2-7, with 7 bases that match TRBD1. The CDR3 is 18 amino acids. Germline values: CDR1 SGHKS, CDR2 YYEKEE (reference sequence). Trimming at V came to 4 bases and at J to 6 bases, leaving 22 bases not matched to a gene. The CDR3 region is CASSLSETRQGRVGEQYF. The CDR3 nucleotides read TGTGCCAGCAGCCTAAGCGAAACTAGACAGGGAAGAGTTGGCGAGCAGTACTTC.

Points on this clone: Different DNA sequences within this sample yield the same CDR3. The chain has TRBV28 and TRBJ2-7, with D tentatively TRBD1 (5 bases). The germline gives CDR1 MDHEN, CDR2 SYDVKM. V lost 5 bases to trimming and J lost 3 bases, with 8 bases between them. This CDR3 comprises 12 residues. The CDR3 reads CASSPDSYEQYF. CDR3 sequence (DNA): TGTGCCAGCAGTCCCGACAGCTACGAGCAGTACTTC.

V and J are TRBV29-1 and TRBJ1-2; D gene uncertain. This CDR3 has 14 residues. Germline V gene sequence: CDR1 SQVTM, CDR2 ANQGSEA. Trimming took 5 bases from V and 0 from J, leaving 13 bases between them. This chain's CDR3 is CSVSTWETNYGYTF. For the CDR3, the DNA is TGCAGCGTTAGTACATGGGAAACTAACTATGGCTACACCTTC.

The V call is TRBV10-2, the J call TRBJ2-7; D remains ambiguous. The CDR3 has 13 residues. Per germline, CDR1 WSHSY and CDR2 SAAADI. V was trimmed by 5 bases and J by 0 bases, leaving 8 bases between them. CDR3 protein: CASSPPASYEQYF. The CDR3 coding sequence is TGCGCCAGCAGTCCCCCGGCCTCCTACGAGCAGTACTTC.

The V and J genes are TRBV7-6 and TRBJ2-3, with D possibly TRBD2 on 6 matching bases. Trimming stripped 7 bases from V and 4 bases from J, with 18 bases between. Per germline, CDR1 SGHVS and CDR2 FNYEAQ. This CDR3 spans 15 amino acids. CDR3: CASIEGSRGADTQYF. CDR3 DNA sequence: TGTGCCAGCATAGAGGGCTCGCGGGGCGCAGATACGCAGTATTTT.